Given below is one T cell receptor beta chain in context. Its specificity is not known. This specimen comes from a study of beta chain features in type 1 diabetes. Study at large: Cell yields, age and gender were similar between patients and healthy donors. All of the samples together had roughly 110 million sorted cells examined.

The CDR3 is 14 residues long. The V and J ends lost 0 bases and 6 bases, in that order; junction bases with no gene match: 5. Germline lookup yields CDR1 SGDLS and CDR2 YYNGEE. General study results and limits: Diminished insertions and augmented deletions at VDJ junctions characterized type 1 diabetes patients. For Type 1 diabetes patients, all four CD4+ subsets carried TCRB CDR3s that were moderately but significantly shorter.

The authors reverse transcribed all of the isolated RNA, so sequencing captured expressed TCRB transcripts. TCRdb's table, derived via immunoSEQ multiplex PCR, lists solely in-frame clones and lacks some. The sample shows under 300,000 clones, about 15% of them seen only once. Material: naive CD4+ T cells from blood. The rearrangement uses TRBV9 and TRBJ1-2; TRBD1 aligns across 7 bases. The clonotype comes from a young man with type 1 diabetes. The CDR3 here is CASSVGARGDGYTF. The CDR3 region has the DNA TGTGCCAGCAGCGTAGGCGCCAGGGGGGATGGCTACACCTTC.